The 22 T cell receptor beta chains given below trace back to one sample, sequenced in a study of Graves' ophthalmopathy and Graves' hyperthyroidism. Transcripts of RNA were the source for amplifying TCR beta CDR3 regions. First-round RT-PCR with HTBI primers preceded a second-round multiplex PCR. TCRdb itself ran the multiplex PCR reads through MiXCR, one entry per CDR3 protein. Of a few hundred thousand distinct CDR3 sequences in the sample, approximately 15% were seen once. The sequencing input was peripheral blood. Source of these receptors: a young woman with stable Graves' hyperthyroidism.

This chain joins TRBV14 and TRBJ1-2; D remains ambiguous. The CDR3 has 17 residues. The V end lost 1 base, the J end lost 4 bases, and 19 bases lay between the germline ends. Germline CDR1 reads SGHDN; CDR2 reads FVKESK. CDR3 amino acids: CASSQGSEWSTSYGYTF. CDR3 coding DNA: TGTGCCAGCAGCCAAGGATCAGAGTGGTCTACGAGCTATGGCTACACCTTC.

This chain joins TRBV11-2 and TRBJ2-7, with a possible D match to TRBD1 (5 bases). This CDR3 is 16 amino acids long. Germline V CDR1 and CDR2: SGHAT, FQNNGV. Between the trimmed V and J ends, which lost 3 bases and 0 bases, there was a span of 15 bases. Here the CDR3 DNA reads TGTGCCAGCAGCTTTTCTATCAGGGAAAGCTCCTACGAGCAGTACTTC. Encoded protein: CASSFSIRESSYEQYF.

J is TRBJ2-2 and V is TRBV9, with 8 bases fitting TRBD1. The J segment lost 6 bases and the V segment lost 3 bases, leaving 10 bases of the junction unmatched. The CDR3 runs to 16 residues. The germline CDR1 and CDR2 sequences are SGDLS and YYNGEE. The CDR3 protein is CASSDPDRGIAGELFF. The DNA of the CDR3 is TGTGCCAGCAGCGACCCAGACAGGGGAATCGCCGGGGAGCTGTTTTTT.

This clonotype was recorded many times. J is TRBJ2-7 and V is TRBV14; 7 nucleotides match TRBD1. The CDR3 covers 14 residues. CDR1 is SGHDN and CDR2 is FVKESK in the germline V gene. V was pared by 2 bases and J by 2 bases, with 3 bases of the junction left unmatched. This CDR3 reads CASSQRDSPYEQYF. The DNA of the CDR3 is TGTGCCAGCAGCCAACGGGACAGCCCCTACGAGCAGTACTTC.

This clonotype came up many times. The chain recombines TRBV6-2 or TRBV6-3 with TRBJ1-1, with a possible D match to TRBD1 (6 bases). V shed 5 bases and J shed 5 bases, with 12 bases lying between them. CDR3 length: 13 residues. The germline gives CDR1 MNHEY, CDR2 SVGEGT. The CDR3 loop reads CASSTDRKTEAFF. The CDR3 bases are TGTGCCAGCAGTACCGACAGGAAGACTGAAGCTTTCTTT.

This clonotype was found many times. The chain couples TRBV29-1 to TRBJ1-5; perhaps TRBD1 as D (5 bases). V lost 7 bases to trimming and J lost 5 bases, with 12 bases between them. The CDR3 contains 12 residues. Germline CDR1 is SQVTM and CDR2 is ANQGSEA. The CDR3 loop reads CSAGTDDQPQHF. The CDR3 DNA reads TGCAGCGCTGGGACGGACGATCAGCCCCAGCATTTT.

The chain employs TRBV19 and TRBJ2-5; tentatively, D is TRBD2 (5 bases). V was clipped by 5 bases and J by 4 bases, with 14 bases between them. Germline V gene data show CDR1 as LNHDA and CDR2 as SQIVND (reference sequence). This CDR3 spans 14 amino acids. CDR3: CASSDSRRRETQYF. CDR3 DNA: TGTGCCAGTAGTGACTCCCGGAGGAGAGAGACCCAGTACTTC.

This clonotype was counted ten times or more. The chain uses TRBV12-3 or TRBV12-4 and TRBJ1-2; possibly TRBD1 for D (6 bases). Trimming took off 5 bases at V and 3 bases at J, with 19 bases between the two ends. CDR3 length: 16 residues. In DNA form, the CDR3 reads TGTGCCAGCAGTCCCGATTTTCCTTCAGGGGACTATGGCTACACCTTC. It codes for CASSPDFPSGDYGYTF.

The table lists this clonotype with a few counts. Here the CDR3 DNA reads TGTGCCAGCAGACCGAGCGGGGAGGGACAGACCCAGTACTTC. The encoded protein is CASRPSGEGQTQYF. The chain uses TRBV6-2 or TRBV6-3 and TRBJ2-5, with 7 bases identical to TRBD2. V shed 6 bases, J shed 6 bases, and the junction held 10 bases outside the gene matches. This CDR3 is built from 14 residues. In germline, CDR1 is MNHEY, CDR2 SVGEGT.

This clonotype was detected many times. The genes are TRBV12-3 or TRBV12-4 and TRBJ1-1; D gene unclear. V gave up 6 bases and J gave up 4 bases, with 12 bases separating them. The CDR3 is 13 residues long. In nucleotides, the CDR3 is TGTGCCAGCAGATTGCCCAGTGGCACTGAAGCTTTCTTT. This translates into CASRLPSGTEAFF.

This clonotype has only a few counts. This chain uses TRBV15 with TRBJ2-7, with D possibly matching TRBD2 (7 bases). V lost 6 bases to trimming and J lost 7 bases, with 16 bases between them. This CDR3 spans 13 amino acids. Germline V gene data show CDR1 as LNHNV and CDR2 as YYDKDF (reference sequence). As DNA, the CDR3 is TGTGCCACCAGGTCCGGGGGGCTGGGAGAGCAGTACTTC. The encoded protein is CATRSGGLGEQYF.

This clonotype was detected many times. This chain connects TRBV29-1 to TRBJ1-1, with D tentatively TRBD1 (6 bases). Between the trimmed V and J ends, which lost 5 bases and 2 bases, there was a span of 12 bases. This CDR3 has 13 amino acids. CDR1 and CDR2 from the germline V gene are SQVTM and ANQGSEA. The CDR3 reads CSVPGATNTEAFF. CDR3 sequence (DNA): TGCAGCGTTCCAGGGGCCACCAACACTGAAGCTTTCTTT.

This clonotype was found many times. The rearrangement links TRBV20-1 to TRBJ2-5, with D perhaps TRBD2 (6 bases). Germline CDR1 is DFQATT and CDR2 is SNEGSKA (reference sequence). The V and J ends lost 0 bases and 7 bases respectively, with 15 bases between them. The CDR3 runs 14 residues. The CDR3 nucleotides are TGCAGTGCTAGAGATGGCGGGGAGTGGGGGACCCAGTACTTC. It encodes CSARDGGEWGTQYF.

This clonotype was counted ten times or more. The chain couples TRBV11-3 to TRBJ2-7, with 9 bases that match TRBD1. J was trimmed by 3 bases and V by 0 bases; bases with no gene match: 3. The CDR3 covers 15 residues. Germline V lookup: CDR1 SGHNT, CDR2 YENEEA. The CDR3 here is CASSLEGDRDYEQYF. The CDR3 DNA sequence: TGTGCCAGCAGCTTAGAGGGGGACAGGGACTACGAGCAGTACTTC. The variable domain in full, completed from reference TRBV11-3 and TRBJ2-7, reads EAGVVQSPRYKIIEKKQPVAFWCNPISGHNTLYWYLQNLGQGPELLIRYENEEAVDDSQLPKDRFSAERLKGVDSTLKIQPAELGDSAVYLCASSLEGDRDYEQYFGPGTRLTVT.

The sample holds many counts of this clonotype. This chain joins TRBV19 and TRBJ2-7; tentatively, D is TRBD2 (6 bases). Germline CDR1 LNHDA, CDR2 SQIVND (reference sequence). V lost 6 bases and J lost 0, with 18 bases in between. This CDR3 is 16 amino acids long. The CDR3 region is CASRPRGAGSSYEQYF. The DNA for the CDR3 is TGTGCCAGTAGACCTCGCGGGGCCGGGAGCTCCTACGAGCAGTACTTC.

In DNA, the CDR3 is TGTGCCAGCAGTGGTACCGGGACAGGGGTCAACCGGAGGGGTGAGACCCAGTACTTC. Translation: CASSGTGTGVNRRGETQYF. The gene calls are TRBV6-1 and TRBJ2-5; 10 nucleotides agree with TRBD1. Germline-derived CDR1 and CDR2 are MNHNS and SASEGT. V lost 4 bases to trimming and J lost 5 bases; unmatched junction nucleotides: 19. There are 19 residues in the CDR3.

V usage is TRBV12-3 or TRBV12-4 and J usage is TRBJ2-7; D ambiguous. Trimming left V 3 bases short and J 6 bases short, with 9 bases between. The CDR3 is 12 residues long. Here the CDR3 reads CASSFSAGEQYF. The CDR3 DNA sequence: TGTGCCAGCAGTTTCTCGGCAGGCGAGCAGTACTTC.

This clonotype was seen ten or more times. The junction departs from the called germline gene at one end, perhaps through a read error. CDR3 sequence: CAPRIRQPQHF. CDR3 in DNA: TGTGCCCCCAGAATCCGGCAGCCCCAGCATTTT. The J gene is TRBJ1-5, the V gene TRBV24-1, with D unresolved. The CDR3 has 11 residues. Germline V gives CDR1 KGHDR, CDR2 SFDVKD.

This clonotype was observed at least ten times. The chain carries TRBV19 and TRBJ1-3; D not resolved. The CDR3 runs to 15 residues. Germline V gene lookup returns CDR1 LNHDA and CDR2 SQIVND (reference sequence). Trimming pared 6 bases from V and 4 bases from J, leaving 16 bases between. Here the CDR3 reads CASSISRGLGNTIYF. The CDR3, as DNA: TGTGCCAGTAGCATAAGTCGGGGTTTAGGAAACACCATATATTTT.

V is TRBV20-1 and J is TRBJ2-7; TRBD2 matches 11 bases. V trimming: 6 bases; J trimming: 4 bases; junction bases outside the gene matches: 11. Per the germline V gene, CDR1 is DFQATT and CDR2 is SNEGSKA (reference sequence). The CDR3 has 15 residues. CDR3 region: CSAPDGSGRGYEQYF. The CDR3 coding sequence is TGCAGTGCCCCTGACGGTAGCGGGAGGGGTTACGAGCAGTACTTC.

This clonotype was picked up many times. The chain combines TRBV7-2 with TRBJ1-3; D is unclear. The germline CDR1 and CDR2 sequences are SGHTA and FQGNSA. Trimming took 5 bases from V and 3 from J, leaving 26 bases between them. This CDR3 has 19 residues. The DNA for the CDR3 is TGTGCCAGCAGCCAACATAGGGCCGTCATTCGGCGGGATGGAAACACCATATATTTT. This codes for CASSQHRAVIRRDGNTIYF.

This clonotype was detected ten times or more. The chain couples TRBV6-5 to TRBJ1-1; the D is unclear. CDR3 length equals 11 residues. Germline CDR1 is MNHEY and CDR2 is SVGAGI. V lost 10 bases, J lost 7 bases, and 13 bases lay in between. The CDR3 loop is CATVEWDEAFF. CDR3 in DNA: TGTGCCACGGTTGAGTGGGATGAAGCTTTCTTT.